This is a list of T cell receptor beta chains from one sample in a study of shared clonotypes between healthy human individuals. TCRdb's table, derived via immunoSEQ multiplex PCR, lists solely in-frame clones and lacks some. The data show about 2 million clones, about 95% seen once. Sequenced sample: naive CD8+ T cells sorted from blood. These receptors were obtained from a man younger than 35 in good health. Each CDR3 is given with its conserved first and last residue. A D gene is named only where the DNA matches it firmly. Expanded clones get a size class; other rows say once, few or many, or leave the size out.

TGTGCCAGCAGCTTGGAGAGTGGGGTTTCACCCCTCCACTTT,CASSLESGVSPLHF,TRBJ1-6,.,TRBV5-4,14,.
TGTGCCAGCAGTGCCGGCCCCTCGGGGTTAGCGGGAGGGCGGGACACCGGGGAGCTGTTTTTT,CASSAGPSGLAGGRDTGELFF,TRBJ2-2,TRBD2,TRBV27,21,once
TGCGCCAGCAGCCCGGACCCGGGACTAGCGATAGAGCCAGATACGCAGTATTTT,CASSPDPGLAIEPDTQYF,TRBJ2-3,TRBD2,TRBV4-1,18,once
TGTGCCAGCAGCCTCTTGACTAGCGGGGGCGGAGAGACCCAGTACTTC,CASSLLTSGGGETQYF,TRBJ2-5,TRBD2,TRBV7-9,16,once
TGTGCCATCATCCTGACAGGGGGAGTTAATCAGCCCCAGCATTTT,CAIILTGGVNQPQHF,TRBJ1-5,TRBD1,TRBV28,15,.
TGCGCCAGCAGCCAAGTCGGGGACGAGACCCAGTACTTC,CASSQVGDETQYF,TRBJ2-5,.,TRBV4-1,13,once
TGTGCCAGCAGCTTAGTAGGGGGAAGTAGCACAGATACGCAGTATTTT,CASSLVGGSSTDTQYF,TRBJ2-3,.,TRBV11-2,16,once
TGTGCCAGCAGCCCCGGGTATGGCTACACCTTC,CASSPGYGYTF,TRBJ1-2,.,TRBV6-6,11,once
TGTGCCAGCAGCTTGGGGTTTAGGACAGATACGCAGTATTTT,CASSLGFRTDTQYF,TRBJ2-3,.,TRBV5-6,14,.
TGCGCCAGCAGCCAAGATCTCCTACTAGCGGGCTACGAGCAGTACTTC,CASSQDLLLAGYEQYF,TRBJ2-7,TRBD2,TRBV4-1,16,.
TGTGCCAGCAGCACGGGACAGGGGAAAGAGACCCAGTACTTC,CASSTGQGKETQYF,TRBJ2-5,TRBD1,TRBV11-2,14,.
TGTGCCGTCGAAGAGGGGTCGACTAATGAAAAACTGTTTTTT,CAVEEGSTNEKLFF,TRBJ1-4,.,TRBV19,14,few
TGTGCCAGCAGCGTAGAGGGGCAAGAAGATACGCAGTATTTT,CASSVEGQEDTQYF,TRBJ2-3,.,TRBV9,14,.
TGTGCCAGCAGCGTAGATCCAGGGGGCCAGCCCCAGCATTTT,CASSVDPGGQPQHF,TRBJ1-5,TRBD1,TRBV9,14,.
TGTGCCAGCAGTCCTGGGGGCCTTAACACTGAAGCTTTCTTT,CASSPGGLNTEAFF,TRBJ1-1,.,TRBV6-6,14,.
TGTGCCAGCAGCTTGTTGTTCAATAGCAATCAGCCCCAGCATTTT,CASSLLFNSNQPQHF,TRBJ1-5,.,TRBV5-6,15,.
TGTGCCAGCAATGAGGACAGTGGATCCTACAATGAGCAGTTCTTC,CASNEDSGSYNEQFF,TRBJ2-1,.,TRBV2,15,.
TGCGCCAGCAGCGCCGGGGCCTACGAGCAGTACTTC,CASSAGAYEQYF,TRBJ2-7,.,TRBV10-2,12,once
TGCGCCAGCAGTGTTGTGGGCTCCTACAATGAGCAGTTCTTC,CASSVVGSYNEQFF,TRBJ2-1,.,TRBV10-2,14,.
TGTGCCAGCGGGGTGTGGACAGGCACAGATACGCAGTATTTT,CASGVWTGTDTQYF,TRBJ2-3,.,TRBV6-5,14,once
TGTGCCAGCAGTTCGCACCCAGGTGTGGACTACGAGCAGTACTTC,CASSSHPGVDYEQYF,TRBJ2-7,.,TRBV28,15,.
TGTGCCAGCAGTTTAAGCCCCGGGACAGGATTAAAGACCCAGTACTTC,CASSLSPGTGLKTQYF,TRBJ2-5,TRBD1,TRBV27,16,.
TGTGCCAGCACAGAGACAGGATCCTACGAGCAGTACTTC,CASTETGSYEQYF,TRBJ2-7,.,TRBV27,13,.
TGCGCCAGCAGCCAAAGGACAGGGGAGGCCTACGAGCAGTACTTC,CASSQRTGEAYEQYF,TRBJ2-7,TRBD1,TRBV4-1,15,.
TGTGCCAGCAGTTTAGTGCAGGAAAGTGTGAACACTGAAGCTTTCTTT,CASSLVQESVNTEAFF,TRBJ1-1,.,TRBV28,16,.
TGTGCCATCGGTGACACTAGCGGGGTTAGGGAGACCCAGTACTTC,CAIGDTSGVRETQYF,TRBJ2-5,TRBD2,TRBV6-5,15,.